This TCR beta chain was recovered during a study of cytomegalovirus exposure and HLA in healthy donors. On this clone itself: What it binds is not known.

The V end was cut by 7 bases, the J end by 4 bases, with 19 bases between. CDR3 length: 15 amino acids. Germline values: CDR1 MNHEY, CDR2 SVGAGI. Study outcomes and limitations: Cytomegalovirus association was assigned to about 150 TCR beta chains.

Primers for the PCR totalled 60 Vbeta and 13 Jbeta. Using immunoSEQ multiplex PCR, the repertoire was profiled, and TCRdb retains in-frame clones only, with some absent. The sample carries some 120,000 clones, 65% to 90% recorded once. This sequence joins TRBV6-5 and TRBJ1-2; D ambiguous. The sample consisted of PBMCs. The receptor was derived from a woman aged 30 to 39 in good health and CMV-seronegative. DNA for the CDR3: TGTGCCAGCAACCCATCCCCCGCGTTGGTCTATGGCTACACCTTC. This translates into CASNPSPALVYGYTF.